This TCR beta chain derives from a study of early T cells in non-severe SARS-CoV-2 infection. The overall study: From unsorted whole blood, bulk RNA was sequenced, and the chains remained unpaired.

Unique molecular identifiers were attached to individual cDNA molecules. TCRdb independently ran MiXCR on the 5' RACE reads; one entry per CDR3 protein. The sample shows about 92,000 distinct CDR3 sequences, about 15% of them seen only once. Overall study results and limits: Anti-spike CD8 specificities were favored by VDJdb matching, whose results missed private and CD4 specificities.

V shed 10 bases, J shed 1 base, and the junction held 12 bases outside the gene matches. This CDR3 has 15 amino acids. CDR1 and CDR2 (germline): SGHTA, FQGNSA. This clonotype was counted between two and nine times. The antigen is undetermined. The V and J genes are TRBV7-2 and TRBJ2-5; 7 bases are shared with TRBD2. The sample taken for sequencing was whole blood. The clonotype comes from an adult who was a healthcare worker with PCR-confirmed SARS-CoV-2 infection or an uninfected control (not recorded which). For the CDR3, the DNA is TGTGCCACCATCCCCCACCGCGGGGGCCAAGAGACCCAGTACTTC. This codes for CATIPHRGGQETQYF.